This T cell receptor beta chain was captured in a study of shared clonotypes between healthy human individuals. General study points: A handful of donors showed sharing of about 4.8% of naive CD4 clonotypes.

Naive CD8 cells comprised CD45RO-negative, CCR7-positively selected cells, excluding terminally differentiated effector memory CD45RA+ cells. The ends were cut back, 4 bases at V and 2 bases at J, with 12 bases in the middle. This CDR3 has 14 residues. The V gene's germline CDR1 is MDHEN and CDR2 SYDVKM. This clone was detected only once. No antigen is known for it. This table comes from immunoSEQ multiplex PCR, and its TCRdb copy is limited to in-frame clones, with some not included. The table records approximately 1.9 million clones, just under 95% of them present only once. V is TRBV28 and J is TRBJ2-7; perhaps TRBD2 as D (6 bases). This TCR came from a man younger than 35 in good health. Some clones in this sample may be carry-over from other donors' samples. Sequencing used naive CD8+ T cells from PBMCs. The CDR3 region is CASSWRGAAYEQYF. For the CDR3, the DNA is TGTGCCAGCAGTTGGCGCGGGGCAGCCTACGAGCAGTACTTC.